These 25 T cell receptor beta chains share one sample of origin, sequenced in a study of cytomegalovirus exposure and HLA in healthy donors. The PCR ran on 60 Vbeta and 13 Jbeta primers. This table comes from immunoSEQ multiplex PCR, and its TCRdb copy is limited to in-frame clones, with some not included. This listing includes around 76,000 clones. The sample consisted of PBMCs. The receptors derive from a boy younger than 18 in good health and CMV-seronegative.

V and J are TRBV5-4 and TRBJ2-4, with TRBD1 matching over 9 bases. Germline CDR1 and CDR2: SGHNT and YYREEE (reference sequence). The CDR3 is 14 amino acids. After removal of 2 bases from V and 6 bases from J, the junction contained 3 bases not matched to a gene. CDR3 residues: CASSFPGQGNIQYF. The CDR3 DNA reads as TGTGCCAGCAGCTTCCCGGGACAGGGAAACATTCAGTACTTC.

The genes are TRBV5-6 and TRBJ1-1; 7 nucleotides agree with TRBD1. This CDR3 is built from 12 residues. The germline gives CDR1 SGHDT, CDR2 YYEEEE. With 4 bases clipped from V and 6 bases from J, the junction kept 3 bases outside the gene matches. In nucleotides, the CDR3 is TGTGCCAGCAGCCCCGGGACAGCTGAAGCTTTCTTT. It codes for CASSPGTAEAFF.

This chain uses TRBV19 with TRBJ1-1; TRBD1 might be the D (5 bases). V lost 6 bases and J 3 bases, leaving 11 bases between the germline ends. The CDR3 totals 13 residues. Germline V gene data show CDR1 as LNHDA and CDR2 as SQIVND (reference sequence). As DNA, the CDR3 is TGTGCCAGTAGGCCAGACAGAGACACTGAAGCTTTCTTT. It is translated as CASRPDRDTEAFF.

The V call is TRBV30, the J call TRBJ2-3; 10 bases match TRBD2. Germline lookup yields CDR1 GTSNPN and CDR2 SVGIG (reference sequence). Trimming at V came to 2 bases and at J to 5 bases, leaving 7 bases not matched to a gene. This CDR3 has 15 residues. This CDR3 reads CAWSIALAGEDTQYF. As DNA, the CDR3 is TGTGCCTGGAGTATCGCGCTAGCGGGGGAAGATACGCAGTATTTT. Based on the CDR3 plus reference TRBV30 and TRBJ2-3, the full variable domain is SQTIHQWPATLVQPVGSPLSLECTVEGTSNPNLYWYRQAAGRGLQLLFYSVGIGQISSEVPQNLSASRPQDRQFILSSKKLLLSDSGFYLCAWSIALAGEDTQYFGPGTRLTVL.

The V and J genes are TRBV5-4 and TRBJ2-3, with TRBD2 matching over 10 bases. The CDR3 loop spans 15 amino acids. CDR1 is SGHNT, CDR2 YYREEE, per germline (reference sequence). The V gene end was trimmed by 1 base and the J gene end by 6 bases; junction bases not matched to a gene: 5. CDR3 nucleotides: TGTGCCAGCAGCTTGCTAGCGGGAGCGCCCGATACGCAGTATTTT. Its protein product is CASSLLAGAPDTQYF.

The rearrangement joins TRBV15 to TRBJ2-7, with 10 bases that match TRBD2. The germline gives CDR1 LNHNV, CDR2 YYDKDF (reference sequence). The CDR3 has 15 residues. After removal of 5 bases from V and 0 bases from J, the junction contained 4 bases not matched to a gene. The CDR3 nucleotides read TGTGCCACCAGCTTCCGGACTAGCGGCTCCTACGAGCAGTACTTC. It encodes CATSFRTSGSYEQYF.

The gene calls are TRBV10-3 and TRBJ2-2, with TRBD2 as a possible D gene (7 bases). V was shortened by 3 bases and J by 3 bases, with 14 bases between the two germline ends. Germline-derived CDR1 and CDR2 are ENHRY and SYGVKD. This CDR3 has 16 amino acids. The CDR3 sequence: CAISEGRGLHTGELFF. The CDR3 DNA reads TGTGCCATCAGTGAAGGGCGGGGGCTTCACACCGGGGAGCTGTTTTTT.

The chain has TRBV30 and TRBJ2-7; maybe TRBD2 (5 bases). The germline CDR1 and CDR2 sequences are GTSNPN and SVGIG (reference sequence). Trimming removed 1 base at V and 1 base at J, with 20 bases between. The CDR3 loop spans 17 amino acids. The CDR3 spells CAWSARFGRSGSYEQYF. The CDR3, as DNA: TGTGCCTGGAGTGCCCGATTCGGACGTTCGGGATCCTACGAGCAGTACTTC.

This chain uses TRBV19 with TRBJ2-2; 10 nucleotides match TRBD1. The J segment lost 5 bases and the V segment lost 11 bases, leaving 5 bases of the junction unmatched. The CDR3 runs 13 residues. Germline-derived CDR1 and CDR2 are LNHDA and SQIVND (reference sequence). In nucleotides, the CDR3 is TGTGCCTCGGGACAGGGGTTAACCGGGGAGCTGTTTTTT. This translates into CASGQGLTGELFF.

The genes are TRBV15 and TRBJ2-1; D not resolved. V gave up 0 bases and J gave up 4 bases, with 10 bases separating them. The CDR3 sequence is 15 residues long. Germline V gene data show CDR1 as LNHNV and CDR2 as YYDKDF (reference sequence). The CDR3: CATSRDDGRYNEQFF. CDR3 nucleotides: TGTGCCACCAGCAGAGATGATGGCAGGTACAATGAGCAGTTCTTC.

V gene TRBV6-5 combines with J gene TRBJ2-1; TRBD2 matches 8 bases. V was clipped by 7 bases and J by 7 bases; unmatched bases: 9. Germline CDR1 reads MNHEY; CDR2 reads SVGAGI. The CDR3 consists of 14 residues. CDR3 bases: TGTGCCAGCAAACCAGCGGGGGCGAGGAATGAGCAGTTCTTC. This encodes CASKPAGARNEQFF.

This chain connects TRBV29-1 to TRBJ2-1, with TRBD1 as a possible D gene (5 bases). This CDR3 region has 13 residues. V was pared by 5 bases and J by 4 bases, with 12 bases between. Germline values: CDR1 SQVTM, CDR2 ANQGSEA. The CDR3 is CSVSGPDYNEQFF. As DNA, the CDR3 is TGCAGCGTTTCAGGGCCCGATTACAATGAGCAGTTCTTC.

The genes are TRBV27 and TRBJ2-2; TRBD1 aligns across 9 bases. Germline V CDR1 and CDR2: MNHEY, SMNVEV (reference sequence). The CDR3 is 17 residues long. Unmatched junction bases numbered 12, after V lost 6 bases and J lost 4 bases. The CDR3 sequence: CASSLRTGVVRTGELFF. CDR3 bases: TGTGCCAGCAGCCTTCGGACAGGGGTTGTTCGCACCGGGGAGCTGTTTTTT.

The genes are TRBV30 and TRBJ1-5; tentative D call: TRBD1 (6 bases). CDR3 length: 15 amino acids. V was pared by 3 bases and J by 2 bases, with 14 bases between. The germline gives CDR1 GTSNPN, CDR2 SVGIG (reference sequence). The CDR3 DNA reads TGTGCCTGGAGGGATAAGAACAGGGGCAATCAGCCCCAGCATTTT. It is translated as CAWRDKNRGNQPQHF. Using reference TRBV30 and TRBJ1-5 for the parts outside the CDR3, the full variable domain is SQTIHQWPATLVQPVGSPLSLECTVEGTSNPNLYWYRQAAGRGLQLLFYSVGIGQISSEVPQNLSASRPQDRQFILSSKKLLLSDSGFYLCAWRDKNRGNQPQHFGDGTRLSIL.

This rearrangement joins TRBV10-3 to TRBJ2-5, with 7 bases lining up with TRBD2. Trimming took 3 bases from V and 5 from J; bases not matched to a gene: 9. Germline V gives CDR1 ENHRY, CDR2 SYGVKD. The CDR3 spans 15 residues. The CDR3 DNA is TGTGCCATCAGTGATTCGGCAACTAGCGTGGAGACCCAGTACTTC. Translated: CAISDSATSVETQYF.

The chain links TRBV9 to TRBJ2-5; D perhaps matches TRBD2 (5 bases). The J call may be faulty, since TRBJ2-7 better matches the DNA end. CDR1 is SGDLS, CDR2 YYNGEE, per germline. The length of the CDR3 is 15 residues. CDR3 nucleotide sequence: TGTGCCAGCAGCGCGGGATATGGCGGAAGCTACGAGCAGTACTTC. Translating gives CASSAGYGGSYEQYF.

V is TRBV25-1 and J is TRBJ2-5; D unresolved. The V gene lost 6 bases and the J gene lost 5 bases, with 4 bases spanning the gap. This CDR3 spans 10 amino acids. Germline lookup yields CDR1 MGHDK and CDR2 SYGVNS. The CDR3 DNA is TGTGCCAGCAGGAGTGAGACCCAGTACTTC. This codes for CASRSETQYF.

V is TRBV29-1 and J is TRBJ1-1; 8 nucleotides agree with TRBD1. Trimming at V came to 7 bases and at J to 7 bases, leaving 2 bases not matched to a gene. This CDR3 has 10 residues. Germline CDR1 SQVTM, CDR2 ANQGSEA. The DNA for the CDR3 is TGCAGCGCTGGACAGGGTGAAGCTTTCTTT. Protein sequence: CSAGQGEAFF.

The rearrangement joins TRBV5-1 to TRBJ1-1; unclear D gene. The V end lost 0 bases, the J end lost 1 base, and 7 bases lay between the germline ends. CDR1 SGHRS and CDR2 YFSETQ come from the germline V gene. The CDR3 runs to 14 residues. Here the CDR3 DNA reads TGCGCCAGCAGCTTGGTTCTTCCGAACACTGAAGCTTTCTTT. Protein sequence: CASSLVLPNTEAFF.

The genes are TRBV27 and TRBJ1-1, with 7 positions matching TRBD1. This CDR3 has 16 residues. V lost 0 bases to trimming and J lost 2 bases; unmatched junction nucleotides: 6. Per germline, CDR1 MNHEY and CDR2 SMNVEV (reference sequence). The CDR3, as DNA: TGTGCCAGCAGTTTATCAGGCAACAGGGGAAACACTGAAGCTTTCTTT. It specifies CASSLSGNRGNTEAFF.

V is TRBV6-4 and J is TRBJ2-1; 7 bases are shared with TRBD2. CDR1 is MRHNA and CDR2 is SNTAGT in the germline V gene. The CDR3 is 15 amino acids. Losses at the gene ends were 2 bases for V and 6 bases for J; bases not matched to a gene: 7. The CDR3 sequence is CASSDGASGTNEQFF. The CDR3 DNA sequence: TGTGCCAGCAGTGACGGGGCTAGCGGAACCAATGAGCAGTTCTTC.

This chain connects TRBV18 to TRBJ1-5, with D hard to call. Per the germline V gene, CDR1 is KGHSH and CDR2 is LQKENI. V was shortened by 6 bases and J by 9 bases, with 15 bases between the two germline ends. The CDR3 covers 13 residues. The CDR3 coding sequence is TGTGCCAGCTCCCAGCAAAATACGGGGCCCCAGCATTTT. This gives the protein CASSQQNTGPQHF. The entire variable domain, with the rest obtained from reference TRBV18 and TRBJ1-5, is as follows: NAGVMQNPRHLVRRRGQEARLRCSPMKGHSHVYWYRQLPEEGLKFMVYLQKENIIDESGMPKERFSAEFPKEGPSILRIQQVVRGDSAAYFCASSQQNTGPQHFGDGTRLSIL.

This chain connects TRBV7-3 to TRBJ2-3, with TRBD2 identical over 7 bases. After removal of 0 bases from V and 3 bases from J, the junction contained 6 bases not matched to a gene. In germline, CDR1 is SGHTA, CDR2 FQGTGA. This CDR3 region has 16 residues. CDR3 nucleotides: TGTGCCAGCAGCTTAACGCCGGGACTAAAGACAGATACGCAGTATTTT. The encoded protein is CASSLTPGLKTDTQYF.

This chain joins TRBV10-2 and TRBJ2-2; D possibly corresponds to TRBD2 (5 bases). The CDR3 length is 13 residues. Germline CDR1 and CDR2: WSHSY and SAAADI. Trimming shortened V by 6 bases and J by 5 bases, and 10 bases separated the two germline ends. The CDR3: CASREGRTGELFF. The CDR3 DNA sequence: TGCGCCAGCAGGGAAGGGAGAACCGGGGAGCTGTTTTTT.

The CDR3 nucleotides read TGTGCCAGCAGCCGGGAGGGCCGGAGTGAGCAGTTCTTC. Protein product: CASSREGRSEQFF. The chain is built from TRBV2 and TRBJ2-1; 8 nucleotides align to TRBD2. This CDR3 is built from 13 residues. The V and J ends lost 6 bases and 9 bases, in that order; junction bases with no gene match: 7. In germline, CDR1 is SNHLY, CDR2 FYNNEI.